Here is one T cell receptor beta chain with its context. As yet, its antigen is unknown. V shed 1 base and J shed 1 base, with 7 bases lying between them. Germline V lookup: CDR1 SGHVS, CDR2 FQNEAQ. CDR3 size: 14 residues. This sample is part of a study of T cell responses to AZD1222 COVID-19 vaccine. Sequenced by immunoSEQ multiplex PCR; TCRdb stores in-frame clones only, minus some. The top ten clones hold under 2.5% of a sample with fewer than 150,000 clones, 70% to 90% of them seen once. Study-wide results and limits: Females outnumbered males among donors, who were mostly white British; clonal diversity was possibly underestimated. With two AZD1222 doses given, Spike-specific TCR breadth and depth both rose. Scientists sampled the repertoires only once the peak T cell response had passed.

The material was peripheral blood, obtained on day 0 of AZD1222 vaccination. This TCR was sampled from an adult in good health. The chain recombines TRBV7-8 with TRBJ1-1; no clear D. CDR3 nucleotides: TGTGCCAGCAGCTTAGGCCGGGAGAACACTGAAGCTTTCTTT. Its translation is CASSLGRENTEAFF.